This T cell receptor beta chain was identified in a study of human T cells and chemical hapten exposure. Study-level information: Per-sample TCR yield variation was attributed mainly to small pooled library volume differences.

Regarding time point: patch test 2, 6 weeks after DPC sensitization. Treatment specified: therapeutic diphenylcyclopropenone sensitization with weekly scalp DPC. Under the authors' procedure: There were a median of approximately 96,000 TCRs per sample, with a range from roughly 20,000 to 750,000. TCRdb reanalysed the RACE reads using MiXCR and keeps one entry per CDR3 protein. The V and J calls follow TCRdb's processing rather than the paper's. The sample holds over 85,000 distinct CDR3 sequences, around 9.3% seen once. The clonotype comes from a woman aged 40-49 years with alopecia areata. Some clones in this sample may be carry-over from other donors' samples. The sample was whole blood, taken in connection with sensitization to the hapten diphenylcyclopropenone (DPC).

The CDR3 DNA reads as TGTGCCAGCAGTTTACCAGGAGAAGATTTCTACGAGCAGTACTTC. Its protein is CASSLPGEDFYEQYF. The chain combines TRBV28 with TRBJ2-7; D is unclear. The CDR3 is 15 residues long. Trimming removed 2 bases at V and 3 bases at J, with 14 bases between. The germline CDR1 and CDR2 sequences are MDHEN and SYDVKM.